The 25 T cell receptor beta chains below come from one sample, sequenced in a study of blood T cell repertoires in COVID-19. The assay was immunoSEQ multiplex PCR, and TCRdb's table has in-frame clones only and misses some. The sample holds about 210,000 clones, roughly 94% seen once. Specimen: peripheral blood. These receptors all come from a man aged 30 to 45 with acute or convalescent COVID-19.

This rearrangement joins TRBV30 to TRBJ1-5; D not certain. In germline, CDR1 is GTSNPN, CDR2 SVGIG (reference sequence). V lost 0 bases, J lost 5 bases, and 8 bases lay in between. The CDR3 runs 13 residues. The CDR3 coding sequence is TGTGCCTGGAGTGTCCGGGATGATCAGCCCCAGCATTTT. Translation gives CAWSVRDDQPQHF.

The chain recombines TRBV19 with TRBJ2-7; a possible D gene is TRBD1 (6 bases). The CDR3 loop spans 15 amino acids. From germline, CDR1 is LNHDA and CDR2 SQIVND (reference sequence). V was pared by 4 bases and J by 5 bases, with 18 bases between. The CDR3 DNA is TGTGCCAGTAGTAGGACCGGGACACGAGTGAACGAGCAGTACTTC. Translating gives CASSRTGTRVNEQYF.

The CDR3 bases are TGTGCCAGCAGTCGGGGGGTATCCTATGGCTACACCTTC. This translates into CASSRGVSYGYTF. This chain joins TRBV27 and TRBJ1-2, with a weak D call TRBD1 (5 bases). Germline assignment: CDR1 MNHEY and CDR2 SMNVEV (reference sequence). The germline V and J ends were trimmed by 5 bases and 4 bases, with 11 bases remaining between them. There are 13 residues in the CDR3.

This clone has a handful of counts. The chain links TRBV9 to TRBJ2-1, with TRBD2 matching 8 bases. CDR3 length equals 15 residues. Germline V CDR1 and CDR2: SGDLS, YYNGEE. The J segment lost 9 bases and the V segment lost 0 bases, leaving 8 bases of the junction unmatched. CDR3 nucleotide sequence: TGTGCCAGCAGCGTAGTCCCAGCGGGAGAGGGTGAGCAGTTCTTC. It yields the protein CASSVVPAGEGEQFF.

The V call is TRBV4-1, the J call TRBJ2-2, with D possibly matching TRBD1 (6 bases). Germline-derived CDR1 and CDR2 are MGHRA and YSYEKL. The V gene lost 1 base and the J gene lost 0 bases, with 9 bases spanning the gap. The CDR3 totals 16 residues. CDR3 region: CASSQGTAPNTGELFF. The CDR3 coding sequence is TGCGCCAGCAGCCAAGGGACAGCCCCGAACACCGGGGAGCTGTTTTTT.

DNA for the CDR3: TGCGCCAGCAGCCCCAATGTCAGGGGGCGAACTAATGAAAAACTGTTTTTT. It codes for CASSPNVRGRTNEKLFF. V gene TRBV5-1 combines with J gene TRBJ1-4; TRBD1 aligns across 8 bases. Germline loops: CDR1 SGHRS, CDR2 YFSETQ. The CDR3 is 17 residues long. V dropped 4 bases and J dropped 1; count of bases not matched to a gene: 9.

V is TRBV5-8 and J is TRBJ2-1; tentative D call: TRBD2 (5 bases). Germline-derived CDR1 and CDR2 are SGHTS and YDEGEE. This CDR3 region has 15 residues. The ends were cut back, 1 base at V and 7 bases at J, with 15 bases in the middle. CDR3 sequence reads: CASSLYQGGGNEQFF. The DNA for the CDR3 is TGTGCCAGCAGCTTGTACCAAGGTGGAGGAAATGAGCAGTTCTTC.

This chain uses TRBV27 with TRBJ2-7; D possibly corresponds to TRBD1 (6 bases). V dropped 5 bases and J dropped 2 bases, with 19 bases sitting between them. The length of the CDR3 is 16 residues. CDR1 and CDR2 (germline): MNHEY, SMNVEV (reference sequence). CDR3 amino acids: CASSPNPGASTYEQYF. The DNA for the CDR3 is TGTGCCAGCAGTCCAAACCCAGGGGCCTCCACCTACGAGCAGTACTTC.

The rearrangement links TRBV19 to TRBJ2-7, with 10 nucleotides matching TRBD2. V dropped 4 bases and J dropped 5; count of bases not matched to a gene: 8. Looked up from germline, CDR1 is LNHDA and CDR2 is SQIVND (reference sequence). There are 15 residues in the CDR3. The CDR3 loop reads CASSTVAGGANEQYF. The CDR3 DNA sequence: TGTGCCAGTAGTACCGTAGCGGGAGGAGCAAACGAGCAGTACTTC.

The chain combines TRBV3-1 (or the pseudogene TRBV3-2) with TRBJ1-1, with D possibly being TRBD1 (5 bases). The ends were cut back, 8 bases at V and 8 bases at J, with 12 bases in the middle. From germline, CDR1 is LGHDT and CDR2 YNNKEL (reference sequence). This CDR3 region has 11 residues. The CDR3 DNA reads as TGTGCCAGCGGCGGGGGGAGAGAAGCTTTCTTT. Translating gives CASGGGREAFF.

V and J are TRBV6-5 and TRBJ2-7; the D gene is possibly TRBD2 (7 bases). The germline V and J ends were trimmed by 1 base and 1 base, with 14 bases remaining between them. Germline assignment: CDR1 MNHEY and CDR2 SVGAGI. The CDR3 length is 16 residues. CDR3 DNA sequence: TGTGCCAGCAGTTACTTAAGGGGGGGTTCGTCCTACGAGCAGTACTTC. This translates into CASSYLRGGSSYEQYF.

This chain connects TRBV4-1 to TRBJ2-3, with 12 bases matching TRBD1. Germline V gene data show CDR1 as MGHRA and CDR2 as YSYEKL. V lost 2 bases to trimming and J lost 4 bases; unmatched junction nucleotides: 7. The CDR3 runs to 17 residues. The CDR3 loop is CASSQSAGTGGPDTQYF. The CDR3, as DNA: TGCGCCAGCAGCCAAAGCGCCGGGACAGGGGGCCCAGATACGCAGTATTTT.

Comment on this clone: The limits of the CDR3 on the DNA are not certain, so only TCRdb's listed CDR3 is given. The genes are TRBV6-5 and TRBJ2-1; the table calls TRBD1, which could not be checked here. The CDR3 spans 15 amino acids, including both terminal residues. Germline CDR1 and CDR2: MNHEY and SVGAGI. The CDR3 loop is CASILGAGTPAEQFF.

This clone was observed a handful of times. The chain carries TRBV7-2 and TRBJ2-3, with D maybe TRBD1 (5 bases). Trimming stripped 1 base from V and 6 bases from J, with 5 bases between. The CDR3 length is 12 residues. In germline, CDR1 is SGHTA, CDR2 FQGNSA. DNA of the CDR3: TGTGCCAGCAGCTTAGAGGGGGATACGCAGTATTTT. This gives the protein CASSLEGDTQYF.

V usage is TRBV11-2 and J usage is TRBJ1-1; D not certain. Germline values: CDR1 SGHAT, CDR2 FQNNGV. The ends were cut back, 1 base at V and 6 bases at J, with 6 bases in the middle. The CDR3 covers 12 residues. The CDR3 DNA reads as TGTGCCAGCAGCTTAGGTCCCTCTGAAGCTTTCTTT. It is translated as CASSLGPSEAFF.

The chain uses TRBV9 and TRBJ2-5; 9 positions match TRBD1. Germline-derived CDR1 and CDR2 are SGDLS and YYNGEE. The CDR3 totals 16 residues. V lost 5 bases and J lost 5; bases outside the gene matches: 13. The CDR3 nucleotides read TGTGCCAGCAGTGAGACCGGGACAGGGTACCGGGAGACCCAGTACTTC. It specifies CASSETGTGYRETQYF.

This clone was counted once. The CDR3 sequence: CAGSRVGLEKLFF. Here the CDR3 DNA reads TGTGCCGGAAGCAGGGTGGGACTCGAAAAACTGTTTTTT. The chain is built from TRBV7-9 and TRBJ1-4, with D maybe TRBD1 (5 bases). This CDR3 is built from 13 residues. Trimming cost V 11 bases and J 8 bases, with 18 bases left between them. Germline CDR1 reads SEHNR; CDR2 reads FQNEAQ (reference sequence).

The rearrangement uses TRBV19 and TRBJ2-3; 8 bases agree with TRBD2. V gave up 5 bases and J gave up 0 bases; unmatched junction bases: 4. The CDR3 has 15 residues. Germline CDR1 reads LNHDA; CDR2 reads SQIVND (reference sequence). Here the CDR3 reads CASSPRTSSTDTQYF. DNA for the CDR3: TGTGCCAGTAGTCCCCGGACTAGCAGCACAGATACGCAGTATTTT. Variable domain in full (rest from reference TRBV19 and TRBJ2-3): DGGITQSPKYLFRKEGQNVTLSCEQNLNHDAMYWYRQDPGQGLRLIYYSQIVNDFQKGDIAEGYSVSREKKESFPLTVTSAQKNPTAFYLCASSPRTSSTDTQYFGPGTRLTVL.

This clone was seen only a few times. The chain carries TRBV6-4 and TRBJ1-5; 8 nucleotides line up with TRBD1. This CDR3 has 15 residues. V dropped 7 bases and J dropped 6; count of bases not matched to a gene: 11. Germline V gene sequence: CDR1 MRHNA, CDR2 SNTAGT. CDR3 sequence (DNA): TGTGCCAGCACCCCGGACAGGGTGGGTGGTCAGCCCCAGCATTTT. As protein: CASTPDRVGGQPQHF.

The chain combines TRBV6-5 with TRBJ1-5; D remains unclear. V lost 6 bases, J lost 3 bases, and 9 bases lay in between. Germline CDR1 is MNHEY and CDR2 is SVGAGI. The CDR3 runs to 13 residues. The CDR3 nucleotides are TGTGCCAGCAGCAACCACTTCAATCAGCCCCAGCATTTT. Amino acids: CASSNHFNQPQHF.

The gene calls are TRBV3-1 (or the pseudogene TRBV3-2) and TRBJ2-3; unclear D gene. CDR3 length: 15 amino acids. Germline values: CDR1 LGHDT, CDR2 YNNKEL (reference sequence). The V gene lost 2 bases and the J gene lost 4 bases, with 13 bases spanning the gap. For the CDR3, the DNA is TGTGCCAGCAGCCAACGAAGCATTTTACCAGATACGCAGTATTTT. This encodes CASSQRSILPDTQYF.

The chain joins TRBV4-1 to TRBJ2-2; TRBD2 agrees at 11 bases. Trimming removed 1 base from V and 6 bases from J; junction bases left unmatched: 7. Germline V gives CDR1 MGHRA, CDR2 YSYEKL. This CDR3 is built from 17 residues. CDR3 nucleotide sequence: TGCGCCAGCAGCCAAGGACTAGCGGGAATTGCGGCCGGGGAGCTGTTTTTT. Translation: CASSQGLAGIAAGELFF.

The rearrangement uses TRBV5-4 and TRBJ2-7, with a tentative D call TRBD2 (5 bases). V was trimmed by 0 bases and J by 7 bases, leaving 11 bases between them. Germline CDR1 and CDR2: SGHNT and YYREEE (reference sequence). This CDR3 region has 13 residues. The CDR3 reads CASSLDRGWEQYF. Written as DNA, the CDR3 is TGTGCCAGCAGCTTGGATCGGGGTTGGGAGCAGTACTTC.

The chain carries TRBV27 and TRBJ2-1, with 7 positions matching TRBD2. This CDR3 is built from 14 residues. Trimming at V came to 7 bases and at J to 4 bases, leaving 7 bases not matched to a gene. The germline gives CDR1 MNHEY, CDR2 SMNVEV (reference sequence). CDR3 sequence reads: CASIRLAAYNEQFF. The CDR3 DNA is TGTGCCAGCATCCGTCTAGCGGCATACAATGAGCAGTTCTTC.

The chain uses TRBV7-3 and TRBJ2-3; TRBD1 is a possible D gene (6 bases). Per germline, CDR1 SGHTA and CDR2 FQGTGA. Between the trimmed V and J ends, which lost 4 bases and 5 bases, there was a span of 16 bases. The CDR3 is 15 residues long. CDR3 sequence: CASSYNGGPEDTQYF. For the CDR3, the DNA is TGTGCCAGCAGCTATAATGGGGGCCCGGAAGATACGCAGTATTTT. The full variable domain, its missing parts supplied by reference TRBV7-3 and TRBJ2-3, is GAGVSQTPSNKVTEKGKYVELRCDPISGHTALYWYRQSLGQGPEFLIYFQGTGAADDSGLPNDRFFAVRPEGSVSTLKIQRTERGDSAVYLCASSYNGGPEDTQYFGPGTRLTVL.